The entry below describes one TCR beta chain. The antigen remains unidentified. TCRdb keeps only in-frame clones here, not all; method: immunoSEQ multiplex PCR. The sample consists of approximately 150,000 clones, 85% to 95% of them appearing once. The entry originates in a study of T cell responses to AZD1222 COVID-19 vaccine. Findings and limits, study-wide: Samples come after the peak T cell response, not at day 14. Vaccination with two AZD1222 doses was followed by a rise in Spike-specific TCR breadth and depth. Regions 160-218 and 743-854 held dominance among vaccine-associated CD4 TCRs, which spanned spike.

This CDR3 contains 19 residues. J lost 0 bases, V lost 0 bases, and 10 bases had no gene match. Sequenced material: peripheral blood, taken on day 0 of AZD1222 vaccination. The gene calls are TRBV23-1 and TRBJ1-5; TRBD1 matches 8 bases. TRBV23-1 is labeled an ORF, and its function is uncertain. The sequence came from an adult in good health. The CDR3 region has the DNA TGCGCCAGCAGTCAATCTCTCCCAGGGGGCCTCTATAGCAATCAGCCCCAGCATTTT. Protein: CASSQSLPGGLYSNQPQHF.